One and the same sample provided the 23 T cell receptor beta chains below, sequenced in a study of CD8 T cells in ankylosing spondylitis. A single record per CDR3 protein comes from TCRdb applying MiXCR to the 5' RACE reads. The sample yields 270,000 or so distinct CDR3 sequences, approximately 20% seen once. Sequenced: blood, either unsorted or a sorted T cell fraction (not recorded which). Source of these receptors: a male donor with ankylosing spondylitis or in good health (not recorded which).

This clonotype has only a few counts. The gene calls are TRBV15 and TRBJ1-1; TRBD1 aligns across 10 bases. Germline assignment: CDR1 LNHNV and CDR2 YYDKDF (reference sequence). This CDR3 has 19 amino acids. V trimming: 5 bases; J trimming: 4 bases; junction bases outside the gene matches: 19. For the CDR3, the DNA is TGTGCCACCAGCGAGCCCTTGTCCGAGACAGGGGGCGCCGGCACTGAAGCTTTCTTT. Residues: CATSEPLSETGGAGTEAFF. The entire variable domain, with the rest obtained from reference TRBV15 and TRBJ1-1, is as follows: DAMVIQNPRYQVTQFGKPVTLSCSQTLNHNVMYWYQQKSSQAPKLLFHYYDKDFNNEADTPDNFQSRRPNTSFCFLDIRSPGLGDTAMYLCATSEPLSETGGAGTEAFFGQGTRLTVV.

This clonotype was seen repeatedly, ten times or more. The chain carries TRBV5-1 and TRBJ1-1, with D perhaps TRBD1 (6 bases). V was trimmed by 4 bases and J by 5 bases, leaving 15 bases between them. Germline V lookup: CDR1 SGHRS, CDR2 YFSETQ. The CDR3 is 14 residues long. Here the CDR3 reads CASSTGPRGTEAFF. CDR3 nucleotides: TGCGCCAGCAGCACGGGTCCTAGGGGGACTGAAGCTTTCTTT.

This clonotype has a count of ten or more. This chain connects TRBV6-5 to TRBJ2-2, with 10 nucleotides matching TRBD1. This CDR3 comprises 16 residues. V lost 4 bases, J lost 3 bases, and 5 bases stayed unmatched. Germline V gives CDR1 MNHEY, CDR2 SVGAGI. The CDR3 bases are TGTGCCAGCAGTTTCAAGACAGGGGGCTACACCGGGGAGCTGTTTTTT. Translated, it gives CASSFKTGGYTGELFF.

This sequence joins TRBV7-8 and TRBJ2-7; D is perhaps TRBD1 (6 bases). The ends were cut back, 5 bases at V and 4 bases at J, with 15 bases in the middle. Germline CDR1 and CDR2: SGHVS and FQNEAQ. This CDR3 comprises 14 residues. CDR3 sequence: CASSPGHPVYEQYF. The CDR3 DNA reads TGTGCCAGCAGCCCGGGACACCCAGTGTACGAGCAGTACTTC.

The chain employs TRBV6-2 or TRBV6-3 and TRBJ2-1, with D possibly being TRBD1 or TRBD2 (5 bases each). The germline V and J ends were trimmed by 6 bases and 4 bases, with 16 bases remaining between them. CDR1 and CDR2 from the germline V gene are MNHEY and SVGEGT. The CDR3 has 15 amino acids. DNA of the CDR3: TGTGCCAGCAGCAGTAGGTTAGAGGGGTACAATGAGCAGTTCTTC. Its protein product is CASSSRLEGYNEQFF.

The rearrangement joins TRBV4-2 to TRBJ1-2; a possible D gene is TRBD1 (5 bases). The CDR3 totals 14 residues. Trimming took off 0 bases at V and 6 bases at J, with 11 bases between the two ends. In germline, CDR1 is LGHNA, CDR2 YNFKEQ. The CDR3 loop is CASSQDGGVDGYTF. In DNA, the CDR3 is TGTGCCAGCAGCCAAGACGGAGGGGTCGATGGCTACACCTTC.

This chain joins TRBV20-1 and TRBJ2-1; 10 positions agree with TRBD2. CDR1 is DFQATT, CDR2 SNEGSKA, per germline (reference sequence). Trimming at V came to 0 bases and at J to 7 bases, leaving 9 bases not matched to a gene. CDR3 length: 16 residues. The CDR3 region is CSARDGSGTSVNEQFF. CDR3 coding DNA: TGCAGTGCTAGAGATGGATCCGGGACTAGCGTTAATGAGCAGTTCTTC.

This chain connects TRBV24-1 to TRBJ2-5, with D unclear. Germline V CDR1 and CDR2: KGHDR, SFDVKD. The germline V and J ends were trimmed by 5 bases and 4 bases, with 19 bases remaining between them. The CDR3 contains 16 residues. For the CDR3, the DNA is TGTGCCACCAGTGTTCGCTCGACCATATCGGGAGAGACCCAGTACTTC. Translating gives CATSVRSTISGETQYF.

This clonotype was found a few times. The gene calls are TRBV27 and TRBJ2-3; D gene ambiguous. V lost 6 bases to trimming and J lost 5 bases, with 3 bases between them. Germline V gene lookup returns CDR1 MNHEY and CDR2 SMNVEV (reference sequence). CDR3 length equals 10 residues. This CDR3 reads CASRQDTQYF. CDR3 nucleotides: TGTGCCAGCAGGCAAGATACGCAGTATTTT.

The rearrangement joins TRBV4-1 to TRBJ2-1, with 9 nucleotides matching TRBD1. J gave up 8 bases and V 1 base, and 9 bases lay outside the gene matches. Germline V lookup: CDR1 MGHRA, CDR2 YSYEKL. The CDR3 is 16 amino acids. CDR3 nucleotides: TGCGCCAGCAGCCAAGGTTTCGGACAGGGGTACCATGAGCAGTTCTTC. Translation gives CASSQGFGQGYHEQFF.

The chain joins TRBV7-2 to TRBJ2-2; 10 positions match TRBD2. The CDR3 length is 15 residues. From germline, CDR1 is SGHTA and CDR2 FQGNSA. V lost 3 bases, J lost 5 bases, and 3 bases stayed unmatched. The CDR3 spells CASSFPSGRTGELFF. CDR3 nucleotides: TGTGCCAGCAGCTTCCCTAGCGGGAGAACCGGGGAGCTGTTTTTT.

The V gene is TRBV6-4, the J gene TRBJ2-2; D possibly corresponds to TRBD2 (6 bases). V lost 2 bases, J lost 2 bases, and 6 bases lay in between. Germline V CDR1 and CDR2: MRHNA, SNTAGT. The CDR3 spans 14 residues. The CDR3 nucleotides read TGTGCCAGCAGTGACGGGACTAACACCGGGGAGCTGTTTTTT. Protein: CASSDGTNTGELFF.

In this sample, this clonotype turned up a few times. The CDR3 here is CASCPPAGMNEQFF. Here the CDR3 DNA reads TGTGCCAGTTGCCCCCCAGCGGGAATGAATGAGCAGTTCTTC. The chain uses TRBV6-1 and TRBJ2-1; TRBD2 aligns across 7 bases. The CDR3 totals 14 residues. The V and J ends lost 9 bases and 7 bases, in that order; junction bases with no gene match: 12. From germline, CDR1 is MNHNS and CDR2 SASEGT.

The CDR3 reads CSSIIAGSNNEQFF. For the CDR3, the DNA is TGCAGCTCAATTATAGCGGGATCGAACAATGAGCAGTTCTTC. J is TRBJ2-1 and V is TRBV29-1; 8 bases are a match to TRBD2. The junction had 11 bases not matched to a gene; V was cut back by 8 bases and J by 5 bases. Germline loops: CDR1 SQVTM, CDR2 ANQGSEA. The CDR3 runs 14 residues.

There are a few counts of this clonotype. The V and J genes are TRBV27 and TRBJ2-1, with 7 bases lining up with TRBD2. V was pared by 9 bases and J by 7 bases, with 12 bases of the junction left unmatched. CDR1 is MNHEY and CDR2 is SMNVEV in the germline V gene (reference sequence). This CDR3 is 14 amino acids long. The CDR3 region has the DNA TGTGCCAGTACAATGGCGGGAGTTATGAATGAGCAGTTCTTC. Amino acids: CASTMAGVMNEQFF.

There are many counts of this clonotype. The genes are TRBV4-1 and TRBJ2-7; D possibly matches TRBD1 or TRBD2 (7 bases each). The CDR3 is 15 amino acids. With 5 bases removed from V and 3 bases from J, the gap between germline ends came to 17 bases. CDR1 and CDR2 from the germline V gene are MGHRA and YSYEKL. The CDR3 DNA reads as TGCGCCAGCAGCACAGGGGAGGGAGATTACTACGAGCAGTACTTC. This sequence encodes CASSTGEGDYYEQYF.

The chain has TRBV4-1 and TRBJ2-2, with D possibly TRBD2 on 6 matching bases. The ends were cut back, 2 bases at V and 2 bases at J, with 15 bases in the middle. Per germline, CDR1 MGHRA and CDR2 YSYEKL. The CDR3 loop spans 17 amino acids. The CDR3, as DNA: TGCGCCAGCAGCCAACCCCCGGGACTGGCAAACACCGGGGAGCTGTTTTTT. The encoded protein is CASSQPPGLANTGELFF.

In regard to this clonotype: One base away lies a much larger clone, so this may be a sequencing read error. The CDR3 sequence is CARSSTSASTDTQYF. The CDR3 DNA sequence: TGTGCCAGGAGCTCGACTAGCGCCTCCACAGATACGCAGTATTTT. The V gene is TRBV7-2, the J gene TRBJ2-3, with 8 bases that match TRBD2. Germline values: CDR1 SGHTA, CDR2 FQGNSA. The CDR3 loop spans 15 amino acids. Filled out from reference TRBV7-2 and TRBJ2-3, the complete variable domain reads GAGVSQSPSNKVTEKGKDVELRCDPISGHTALYWYRQSLGQGLEFLIYFQGNSAPDKSGLPSDRFSAERTGGSVSTLTIQRTQQEDSAVYLCARSSTSASTDTQYFGPGTRLTVL.

Of note for this clonotype: A much larger clone lies a single base off, so this may be a read error. CDR3 region: CASNSEGPNEQFF. In DNA form, the CDR3 reads TGTGCCAGCAACAGTGAAGGGCCGAATGAGCAGTTCTTC. The chain carries TRBV9 and TRBJ2-1; D uncertain. V was cut by 6 bases and J by 7 bases, with 14 bases left in between. Germline CDR1 reads SGDLS; CDR2 reads YYNGEE. The CDR3 spans 13 residues.

Only a few counts were recorded for this clonotype. The chain is built from TRBV20-1 and TRBJ2-1; either TRBD1 or TRBD2 may supply D (6 bases each). CDR3 size: 17 residues. Trimming cost V 4 bases and J 8 bases, with 27 bases left between them. The germline CDR1 and CDR2 sequences are DFQATT and SNEGSKA (reference sequence). The CDR3 DNA reads TGCAGTGCTATTCAACCATTTAGGAGGGGGAGAGACGATGAGCAGTTCTTC. This gives the protein CSAIQPFRRGRDDEQFF.

This clonotype was recorded at least ten times. The V call is TRBV6-1, the J call TRBJ1-1; D is possibly TRBD1 (6 bases). The CDR3 contains 17 residues. CDR1 and CDR2 from the germline V gene are MNHNS and SASEGT. The V end lost 6 bases, the J end lost 0 bases, and 20 bases lay between the germline ends. Here the CDR3 reads CASSKMDSPVVNTEAFF. CDR3 DNA sequence: TGTGCCAGCAGCAAGATGGACAGCCCCGTCGTGAACACTGAAGCTTTCTTT.

The chain combines TRBV20-1 with TRBJ2-7; possible D gene TRBD2, 5 bases. Germline assignment: CDR1 DFQATT and CDR2 SNEGSKA (reference sequence). V was clipped by 2 bases and J by 3 bases, with 23 bases between them. This CDR3 spans 17 amino acids. The CDR3 sequence is CSARPSGSGVFGYEQYF. In DNA form, the CDR3 reads TGCAGTGCTAGACCCAGTGGTTCCGGGGTGTTCGGCTACGAGCAGTACTTC.

The rearrangement links TRBV5-6 to TRBJ2-1; maybe TRBD2 (6 bases). With 6 bases removed from V and 11 bases from J, the gap between germline ends came to 18 bases. The CDR3 runs to 13 residues. Per the germline V gene, CDR1 is SGHDT and CDR2 is YYEEEE. The CDR3 is CASKGARDPKQFF. The CDR3 DNA reads TGTGCCAGCAAAGGGGCGCGGGACCCCAAGCAGTTCTTC.